The rows below give T cell receptor beta chains drawn from one sample of a study of OX40 agonist ivuxolimab in advanced cancers. The repertoire was sequenced with immunoSEQ multiplex PCR; TCRdb's copy has only in-frame clones and lacks some. This sample has about 61,000 clones, with roughly 90% found just once. This specimen consisted of CD4+ or CD8+ T cells sorted from blood, obtained in a trial of the OX40 agonist ivuxolimab. Receptors originate from an adult with an advanced solid tumor such as melanoma, head and neck, liver or kidney cancer. Both conserved end residues are part of each CDR3. A D gene is named only where the DNA matches it firmly. Part of the rows lack a size; the others show once, few, many or a class for expanded clones.

CDR3 protein	CDR3 DNA	V gene	J gene	CDR3 length	clone size	D gene
CAISEDHRSEAFF	TGTGCCATCAGTGAGGATCACAGGTCTGAAGCTTTCTTT	TRBV10-3	TRBJ1-1	13	-	-
CASSPRGGEAGNTIYF	TGTGCCAGCAGCCCCCGTGGCGGGGAGGCTGGAAACACCATATATTTT	TRBV4-2	TRBJ1-3	16	few	-
CASSKVRGHSYEQYF	TGTGCCAGCAGCAAAGTCAGGGGTCATTCCTACGAGCAGTACTTC	TRBV21-1	TRBJ2-7	15	-	-
CASSETRGGINEQFF	TGCGCCAGCAGTGAGACGAGAGGGGGGATCAATGAGCAGTTCTTC	TRBV10-1	TRBJ2-1	15	-	-
CASSLGAPGQPQHF	TGTGCCAGCAGCTTGGGGGCGCCGGGTCAGCCCCAGCATTTT	TRBV28	TRBJ1-5	14	-	-
CASSQDLQGWETQYF	TGCGCCAGCAGCCAAGATCTCCAGGGTTGGGAGACCCAGTACTTC	TRBV4-3	TRBJ2-5	15	-	-
CASSKGLAGANVLTF	TGTGCCAGTAGTAAAGGGCTGGCTGGGGCCAACGTCCTGACTTTC	TRBV19	TRBJ2-6	15	-	-
CASSPGLAGGQANTGELFF	TGCGCCAGCAGCCCCGGACTAGCGGGGGGGCAAGCGAACACCGGGGAACTGTTTTTT	TRBV5-1	TRBJ2-2	19	-	TRBD2
CASSWTGGHRETQYF	TGTGCCAGCAGCTGGACAGGGGGCCATCGGGAGACCCAGTACTTC	TRBV5-5	TRBJ2-5	15	few	TRBD1
CASSLNRVNAEAFF	TGTGCCAGCAGCTTGAACAGGGTCAACGCTGAAGCTTTCTTT	TRBV7-2	TRBJ1-1	14	-	-
CARSRRVRPYNSPLHF	TGTGCCAGAAGCAGGAGGGTAAGACCCTATAATTCACCCCTCCACTTT	TRBV5-3	TRBJ1-6	16	-	-
CAISEQDSYEQYF	TGTGCCATCAGTGAGCAGGATTCCTACGAGCAGTACTTC	TRBV10-3	TRBJ2-7	13	few	-
CASRAGGRYQETQYF	TGTGCCAGCAGGGCGGGGGGGAGATACCAAGAGACCCAGTACTTC	TRBV6-5	TRBJ2-5	15	-	TRBD2
CASRRDGTPSYEQYF	TGTGCCAGCAGACGGGACGGAACCCCCTCCTACGAGCAGTACTTC	TRBV6-1	TRBJ2-7	15	-	-
CASRDRGHSDGYTF	TGTGCCAGTAGAGACAGGGGGCATTCCGATGGCTACACCTTC	TRBV19	TRBJ1-2	14	-	TRBD1
CASSPSVGEQFF	TGTGCCAGCAGCCCCTCGGTCGGAGAGCAGTTCTTC	TRBV7-2	TRBJ2-1	12	-	-
CASSIGETEAFF	TGTGCCAGCAGTATAGGGGAGACTGAAGCTTTCTTT	TRBV6-5	TRBJ1-1	12	-	-
CASSSLAGGPADTQYF	TGTGCCAGCAGTTCTTTAGCGGGGGGGCCTGCAGATACGCAGTATTTT	TRBV6-5	TRBJ2-3	16	-	TRBD2
CASKGEVLLSGNTIYF	TGTGCCAGCAAAGGGGAGGTCCTTCTCTCTGGAAACACCATATATTTT	TRBV2	TRBJ1-3	16	-	-
CASSLIPGTGNEKLFF	TGTGCCAGTAGTTTAATTCCCGGGACGGGGAATGAAAAACTGTTTTTT	TRBV19	TRBJ1-4	16	once	-
CASSISASQKSNEQFF	TGTGCCAGTAGTATCAGTGCATCCCAAAAAAGCAATGAGCAGTTCTTC	TRBV19	TRBJ2-1	16	-	-
CASSPRMAGGSYEQYF	TGTGCCAGCAGCCCCCGAATGGCGGGAGGCTCCTACGAGCAGTACTTC	TRBV9	TRBJ2-7	16	once	TRBD2
CSVRLAGGSEFF	TGCAGCGTTAGACTAGCGGGAGGGTCGGAGTTCTTC	TRBV29-1	TRBJ2-1	12	-	TRBD2
CASSPVDRAGYTF	TGTGCCAGCTCACCAGTCGACAGGGCGGGCTACACCTTC	TRBV18	TRBJ1-2	13	-	TRBD1
CASSSGLRHKNIQYF	TGTGCCAGCAGCTCGGGACTCCGTCACAAAAACATTCAGTACTTC	TRBV5-4	TRBJ2-4	15	-	-
CATSIDRGGYTF	TGTGCCACCAGCATAGACAGGGGTGGCTACACCTTC	TRBV15	TRBJ1-2	12	-	TRBD1
CASSSTGGANVLTF	TGTGCCAGCAGCTCCACCGGCGGGGCCAACGTCCTGACTTTC	TRBV11-2	TRBJ2-6	14	-	-
CASSLHSLIGGYNEQYF	TGTGCCAGCAGCCTACACTCCTTGATAGGGGGTTATAACGAGCAGTACTTC	TRBV5-6	TRBJ2-7	17	-	-
CASSLRQGNGSPLHF	TGTGCCAGCAGTCTAAGACAGGGTAATGGGTCACCCCTCCACTTT	TRBV28	TRBJ1-6	15	-	TRBD1
CASSLPLGQSEAFF	TGTGCCAGCAGCTTACCTCTGGGTCAGAGTGAAGCTTTCTTT	TRBV7-9	TRBJ1-1	14	once	-
CSVVGGSDSNEKLFF	TGCAGCGTTGTGGGGGGATCCGACAGTAATGAAAAACTGTTTTTT	TRBV29-1	TRBJ1-4	15	-	-
CASSMGALQPQHF	TGTGCCAGTAGTATGGGAGCGCTTCAGCCCCAGCATTTT	TRBV19	TRBJ1-5	13	few	-
CASSIDPITGGAGYTF	TGTGCCAGTAGTATAGATCCGATAACAGGGGGCGCTGGCTACACCTTC	TRBV19	TRBJ1-2	16	-	TRBD1
CASSWDRVPTDTQYF	TGTGCCAGCAGTTGGGACAGGGTCCCCACAGATACGCAGTATTTT	TRBV6-1	TRBJ2-3	15	-	TRBD1
CASSPSLGVGGELFF	TGTGCCAGTAGTCCCTCATTAGGGGTTGGCGGGGAGCTGTTTTTT	TRBV19	TRBJ2-2	15	once	-
CASSLQRGGRGEAFF	TGTGCCAGTAGCCTCCAGAGGGGCGGAAGGGGTGAAGCTTTCTTT	TRBV19	TRBJ1-1	15	once	-
CASSPLGREAIQYF	TGCGCCAGCAGCCCCCTAGGCAGGGAGGCCATTCAGTACTTC	TRBV4-1	TRBJ2-4	14	-	-
CASRAGQRYGYTF	TGTGCCAGCCGGGCGGGACAACGCTATGGCTACACCTTC	TRBV6-1	TRBJ1-2	13	few	-
CASSLGGNEDGYTF	TGCGCCAGCAGCTTGGGAGGGAACGAGGATGGCTACACCTTC	TRBV5-1	TRBJ1-2	14	-	-
CASSYRPSGARNEQFF	TGTGCCAGCAGTTACCGCCCCTCAGGGGCGCGCAATGAGCAGTTCTTC	TRBV6-5	TRBJ2-1	16	-	-
CASSQGFGSYEQYF	TGCGCCAGCAGCCAAGGTTTCGGGTCCTACGAGCAGTACTTC	TRBV4-1	TRBJ2-7	14	-	-
CASSQDRVSTDTQYF	TGCGCCAGCAGCCAAGATAGGGTTAGCACAGATACGCAGTATTTT	TRBV4-3	TRBJ2-3	15	-	-
CASSARTGPRFATNEKLFF	TGTGCCAGCAGTGCCCGGACAGGGCCACGATTTGCAACTAATGAAAAACTGTTTTTT	TRBV2	TRBJ1-4	19	-	TRBD1